The 24 T cell receptor beta chains reported below all come from one sample, sequenced in a study of regulatory T cells in long-lasting Graves disease. Building of the TCR beta libraries involved iRepertoire HTBI primers and Arm-PCR of CDR3 regions. One entry per CDR3 protein, called by TCRdb with MiXCR from the multiplex PCR reads. Among approximately 400,000 distinct CDR3 sequences listed, around 14% were seen once. Sample time point: newly diagnosed GD, antithyroid drugs for less than 3 months. There was RNA extracted from PBMCs, and the TCR library was made from it. These sequences were also reported in another study, on T cells in Graves' hyperthyroidism and ophthalmopathy.

The sample in question was peripheral blood mononuclear cells (PBMCs), obtained at new diagnosis, from a patient treated with antithyroid drugs. The source is a woman aged 25 to 39 with Graves disease.

A few counts support this clonotype. The junction does not match germline at one end; this may be a read error. J is TRBJ2-3 and V is TRBV15; D perhaps matches TRBD2 (5 bases). Germline-derived CDR1 and CDR2 are LNHNV and YYDKDF (reference sequence). This CDR3 region has 11 residues. The CDR3 is CTTSSGDTQYF. In DNA, the CDR3 is TGTACCACCAGCAGCGGAGATACGCAGTATTTT.

In this sample, this clonotype turned up many times. The DNA of the CDR3 is TGCAGCGTTGACGGGGGGAGAGGAGAGGGCTCCTACAATGAGCAGTTCTTC. Its protein is CSVDGGRGEGSYNEQFF. The chain has TRBV29-1 and TRBJ2-1, with 7 positions matching TRBD2. Germline CDR1 reads SQVTM; CDR2 reads ANQGSEA. Losses at the gene ends were 3 bases for V and 0 bases for J; bases not matched to a gene: 11. The CDR3 has 17 amino acids.

Many counts were recorded for this clonotype. The chain is built from TRBV19 and TRBJ2-1; 12 bases agree with TRBD2. The V gene end was trimmed by 3 bases and the J gene end by 9 bases; junction bases not matched to a gene: 12. CDR1 is LNHDA and CDR2 is SQIVND in the germline V gene (reference sequence). The CDR3 spans 17 residues. The CDR3 protein is CASSIPRLAGVRSEQFF. As DNA, the CDR3 is TGTGCCAGTAGTATTCCCCGACTAGCGGGAGTCAGGAGTGAGCAGTTCTTC. The entire variable domain, with the rest obtained from reference TRBV19 and TRBJ2-1, is as follows: DGGITQSPKYLFRKEGQNVTLSCEQNLNHDAMYWYRQDPGQGLRLIYYSQIVNDFQKGDIAEGYSVSREKKESFPLTVTSAQKNPTAFYLCASSIPRLAGVRSEQFFGPGTRLTVL.

The chain employs TRBV30 and TRBJ2-7; D not resolved. This CDR3 contains 11 residues. V lost 0 bases, J lost 6 bases, and 6 bases lay in between. The germline gives CDR1 GTSNPN, CDR2 SVGIG (reference sequence). CDR3 amino acids: CAWSVDLEQYF. The CDR3 DNA reads TGTGCCTGGAGTGTGGATCTCGAGCAGTACTTC.

This clonotype was observed many times. The rearrangement links TRBV28 to TRBJ1-2; D is possibly TRBD1 (6 bases). Between the trimmed V and J ends, which lost 3 bases and 6 bases, there was a span of 14 bases. Germline V gene data show CDR1 as MDHEN and CDR2 as SYDVKM. There are 14 residues in the CDR3. CDR3 coding DNA: TGTGCCAGCAGTTTCATGGGGGGCCAAGATGGCTACACCTTC. Its translation is CASSFMGGQDGYTF.

This clonotype has a handful of counts. The chain employs TRBV6-2 or TRBV6-3 and TRBJ1-5; D might be TRBD1 (5 bases). Trimming pared 5 bases from V and 3 bases from J, leaving 14 bases between. The germline CDR1 and CDR2 sequences are MNHEY and SVGEGT. This CDR3 has 15 residues. This CDR3 is CASSEDPGNNQPQHF. The CDR3, as DNA: TGTGCCAGCAGTGAAGATCCAGGGAACAATCAGCCCCAGCATTTT.

This clonotype came up many times. The chain links TRBV7-3 to TRBJ2-5, with D possibly TRBD2 on 7 matching bases. Germline CDR1 reads SGHTA; CDR2 reads FQGTGA. The V end lost 4 bases, the J end lost 4 bases, and 22 bases lay between the germline ends. CDR3 length: 17 residues. CDR3 bases: TGTGCCAGCAGCTCCCCCTCGGTGGGGGGGCGCGGAGAGACCCAGTACTTC. This encodes CASSSPSVGGRGETQYF. Full variable domain (outside the CDR3, taken from reference TRBV7-3 and TRBJ2-5): GAGVSQTPSNKVTEKGKYVELRCDPISGHTALYWYRQSLGQGPEFLIYFQGTGAADDSGLPNDRFFAVRPEGSVSTLKIQRTERGDSAVYLCASSSPSVGGRGETQYFGPGTRLLVL.

This chain links TRBV12-3 or TRBV12-4 with TRBJ1-1; 8 bases are shared with TRBD1. V dropped 5 bases and J dropped 6; count of bases not matched to a gene: 14. This CDR3 has 16 amino acids. The chain's CDR3 is CASSHHPDRVYPEAFF. CDR3 coding DNA: TGTGCCAGCAGTCACCACCCGGACAGGGTATATCCTGAAGCTTTCTTT.

This clonotype showed up many times. This chain uses TRBV20-1 with TRBJ2-7; TRBD1 aligns across 9 bases. Per germline, CDR1 DFQATT and CDR2 SNEGSKA (reference sequence). This CDR3 contains 13 residues. The J segment lost 9 bases and the V segment lost 6 bases, leaving 12 bases of the junction unmatched. The chain's CDR3 is CSAPRTGEVGQYF. The CDR3 DNA reads as TGCAGTGCCCCGCGGACAGGGGAGGTCGGGCAGTACTTC.

This clonotype was seen repeatedly, ten times or more. This chain connects TRBV7-9 to TRBJ2-5; D uncertain. CDR1 and CDR2 (germline): SEHNR, FQNEAQ (reference sequence). The CDR3 has 13 residues. With 3 bases removed from V and 4 bases from J, the gap between germline ends came to 9 bases. CDR3 nucleotide sequence: TGTGCCAGCAGCTTGTCGCAAGTAGAGACCCAGTACTTC. This codes for CASSLSQVETQYF.

This chain uses TRBV28 with TRBJ2-5; TRBD2 is a possible D gene (6 bases). Trimming shortened V by 1 base and J by 5 bases, and 14 bases separated the two germline ends. Germline V lookup: CDR1 MDHEN, CDR2 SYDVKM. The length of the CDR3 is 15 residues. The DNA for the CDR3 is TGTGCCAGCAGTTTATTACTAGCTACGGGGGAGACCCAGTACTTC. This gives the protein CASSLLLATGETQYF.

V is TRBV5-1 and J is TRBJ1-1; D is undetermined. V was trimmed by 0 bases and J by 9 bases, leaving 12 bases between them. The CDR3 totals 13 residues. Germline CDR1 SGHRS, CDR2 YFSETQ. Here the CDR3 DNA reads TGCGCCAGCAGCTTGGGGGCGGCGACCCAAGCTTTCTTT. Its translation: CASSLGAATQAFF.

This clonotype appeared many times. The chain uses TRBV20-1 and TRBJ2-1; 11 bases are shared with TRBD2. V lost 0 bases to trimming and J lost 1 base; unmatched junction nucleotides: 2. Germline V gene data show CDR1 as DFQATT and CDR2 as SNEGSKA (reference sequence). The CDR3 is 16 residues long. CDR3 sequence reads: CSARDSGRESYNEQFF. The CDR3, as DNA: TGCAGTGCTAGAGATAGCGGGAGGGAGTCCTACAATGAGCAGTTCTTC.

This rearrangement joins TRBV6-2 or TRBV6-3 to TRBJ1-3; TRBD1 matches at 7 bases. Germline values: CDR1 MNHEY, CDR2 SVGEGT. Unmatched junction bases numbered 6, after V lost 5 bases and J lost 2 bases. The CDR3 has 15 residues. The CDR3, as DNA: TGTGCCAGCAGTACGAGAGGGGGCACTGGAAACACCATATATTTT. Residues: CASSTRGGTGNTIYF.

This chain uses TRBV24-1 with TRBJ2-1, with a weak D call TRBD1 (6 bases). The V end lost 3 bases, the J end lost 9 bases, and 17 bases lay between the germline ends. The CDR3 is 15 amino acids. The germline V gene encodes CDR1 KGHDR and CDR2 SFDVKD. The CDR3 DNA reads as TGTGCCACCAGTGATAGGGTGCTGAGGGGGACTGAGCAGTTCTTC. The encoded protein is CATSDRVLRGTEQFF.

CDR3 nucleotide sequence: TGTGCCAGCACCTCGTCCGATGAGCAGTTCTTC. It yields the protein CASTSSDEQFF. The rearrangement uses TRBV5-4 and TRBJ2-1; no firm D call. V lost 6 bases, J lost 8 bases, and 9 bases lay in between. This CDR3 has 11 residues. CDR1 SGHNT and CDR2 YYREEE come from the germline V gene (reference sequence).

This clonotype was found a few times. The J gene is TRBJ2-6, the V gene TRBV5-1, with TRBD1 as a possible D gene (5 bases). Germline-derived CDR1 and CDR2 are SGHRS and YFSETQ. The CDR3 is made up of 17 amino acids. Between the trimmed V and J ends, which lost 0 bases and 0 bases, there was a span of 10 bases. CDR3 amino acids: CASSLGQGSSGANVLTF. CDR3 DNA sequence: TGCGCCAGCAGCTTGGGTCAGGGCAGCTCTGGGGCCAACGTCCTGACTTTC.

Only a few counts were recorded for this clonotype. This chain connects TRBV6-1 to TRBJ2-3; no firm D call. The CDR3 has 11 amino acids. Germline CDR1 is MNHNS and CDR2 is SASEGT. V shed 7 bases and J shed 6 bases, with 8 bases lying between them. CDR3 coding DNA: TGTGCCAGCATTCGAGAGGATACGCAGTATTTT. Its protein product is CASIREDTQYF.

The chain recombines TRBV7-3 with TRBJ2-1; the D is unclear. There are 13 residues in the CDR3. V was shortened by 4 bases and J by 2 bases, with 6 bases between the two germline ends. The germline CDR1 and CDR2 sequences are SGHTA and FQGTGA. The CDR3, as DNA: TGTGCCAGCAGCTCCTCGGCCTACAATGAGCAGTTCTTC. Translated: CASSSSAYNEQFF.

V and J are TRBV19 and TRBJ1-5, with a possible D match to TRBD1 (6 bases). Trimming took 0 bases from V and 3 from J, leaving 15 bases between them. The CDR3 sequence is 17 residues long. Per germline, CDR1 LNHDA and CDR2 SQIVND (reference sequence). The CDR3 protein is CASSIDTTGANNQPQHF. The CDR3 coding sequence is TGTGCCAGTAGTATAGATACGACGGGGGCCAACAATCAGCCCCAGCATTTT.

Ten or more counts support this clonotype. The chain recombines TRBV24-1 with TRBJ1-1, with TRBD1 as a possible D gene (5 bases). Per the germline V gene, CDR1 is KGHDR and CDR2 is SFDVKD. This CDR3 contains 14 residues. Trimming took 6 bases from V and 1 from J, leaving 11 bases between them. CDR3 sequence reads: CATSRAGKNTEAFF. The CDR3 DNA sequence: TGTGCCACCAGTAGGGCAGGGAAGAACACTGAAGCTTTCTTT.

On this clonotype itself: At one end the junction does not follow the germline gene, possibly because of a read error. This CDR3 is CASSEASSKHGRDF. CDR3 nucleotides: TGTGCCAGCAGTGAAGCATCTAGCAAGCACGGTCGAGACTTC. The rearrangement uses TRBV2 and TRBJ2-4, with D perhaps matching TRBD2 (5 bases). The CDR3 is 14 residues long. CDR1 SNHLY and CDR2 FYNNEI come from the germline V gene.

This clonotype was recorded many times. The chain joins TRBV28 to TRBJ2-3, with 8 bases aligning to TRBD1. Germline V gene lookup returns CDR1 MDHEN and CDR2 SYDVKM. The CDR3 has 14 amino acids. The J segment lost 2 bases and the V segment lost 7 bases, leaving 5 bases of the junction unmatched. Here the CDR3 reads CASTLTGDTDTQYF. CDR3 coding DNA: TGTGCCAGCACCCTGACAGGGGACACAGATACGCAGTATTTT.

The rearrangement links TRBV12-3 or TRBV12-4 to TRBJ1-1; a possible D gene is TRBD1 (5 bases). The ends were cut back, 4 bases at V and 8 bases at J, with 11 bases in the middle. The CDR3 totals 12 residues. CDR3 residues: CASSSGGREAFF. The DNA for the CDR3 is TGTGCCAGCAGTTCCGGGGGTAGGGAAGCTTTCTTT.